This TCR beta chain came from a study of shared clonotypes between healthy human individuals. Splitting the CD4+ cells yielded a CD45RA+ naive subset and a CD45RA-negative memory subset. It was across several immunoSEQ plates that each subset's genomic DNA was evenly split. Data came from immunoSEQ multiplex PCR; TCRdb stores just in-frame clones and leaves some out. The sample holds about 600,000 clones, about 97% seen once. Regarding the study as a whole: Generally, naive subsets (rather than memory subsets) showed larger estimated richness. Among non-shared clonotypes, generation probabilities were lower than among those shared by all four donors.

A word on this clone: Its specificity is unknown.

CDR1 is SGHRS and CDR2 is YFSETQ in the germline V gene. The CDR3 is 14 residues long. V shed 4 bases, J shed 7 bases, and the junction held 8 bases outside the gene matches. The sequencing input was naive CD4+ T cells sorted from blood. Subset given: CD45RA+ positively selected. This TCR was sampled from a woman aged 25 to 39 in good health. The chain is built from TRBV5-1 and TRBJ2-1, with 7 bases fitting TRBD1. CDR3 coding DNA: TGCGCCAGCAGCGATCTCCAGGGGGTGAATGAGCAGTTCTTC. Its translation: CASSDLQGVNEQFF.